Following are 30 T cell receptor beta chains from one sample sequenced in a study of blood T cells in healthy people across ages. Using a J-beta primer mix together with a sample-barcoded 5' primer, a second PCR was run for about 7 to 12 cycles. A single record per CDR3 protein comes from TCRdb applying MiXCR to the 5' RACE reads. The table has roughly 1 million distinct CDR3 sequences, less than 25% seen once. The same data also went into a second study, on T cells of mothers and their children.

The sequencing input was blood. These receptors were collected from a girl aged 2 to 9 in good health.

The table lists this clonotype with a few counts. The rearrangement links TRBV4-1 to TRBJ2-2, with a tentative D call TRBD2 (6 bases). The CDR3 has 18 residues. The V end lost 4 bases, the J end lost 5 bases, and 23 bases lay between the germline ends. Germline V gene data show CDR1 as MGHRA and CDR2 as YSYEKL. In nucleotides, the CDR3 is TGCGCCAGCAGCCTCTTATCCTACGGGGGAGGTCGGACCGGGGAGCTGTTTTTT. It yields the protein CASSLLSYGGGRTGELFF.

The table lists this clonotype with a few counts. The V gene is TRBV4-2, the J gene TRBJ2-2; 8 bases fit TRBD2. The CDR3 consists of 17 residues. Germline CDR1 reads LGHNA; CDR2 reads YNFKEQ. V lost 0 bases, J lost 5 bases, and 8 bases stayed unmatched. In DNA form, the CDR3 reads TGTGCCAGCAGCCAAGATTGGTCGGGGGGGGAGACCGGGGAGCTGTTTTTT. This encodes CASSQDWSGGETGELFF.

The genes are TRBV27 and TRBJ1-1; D is undetermined. V lost 8 bases and J 4 bases, leaving 14 bases between the germline ends. CDR3 size: 13 residues. Germline V gives CDR1 MNHEY, CDR2 SMNVEV (reference sequence). CDR3 coding DNA: TGTGCCAGCCGTCTAATAGGAGTCACTGAAGCTTTCTTT. It codes for CASRLIGVTEAFF.

The V gene is TRBV20-1, the J gene TRBJ1-2; no firm D call. The CDR3 spans 14 residues. Germline-derived CDR1 and CDR2 are DFQATT and SNEGSKA (reference sequence). V lost 4 bases and J 6 bases, leaving 18 bases between the germline ends. The CDR3 reads CSATPFLVFHGYTF. The DNA of the CDR3 is TGCAGTGCTACTCCCTTTTTGGTTTTTCATGGCTACACCTTC.

The chain has TRBV3-1 and TRBJ2-2; D not certain. The CDR3 extends over 12 amino acids. The germline CDR1 and CDR2 sequences are LGHDT and YNNKEL (reference sequence). With 7 bases removed from V and 1 base from J, the gap between germline ends came to 4 bases. DNA of the CDR3: TGTGCCAGCAACGGGAACACCGGGGAGCTGTTTTTT. It yields the protein CASNGNTGELFF.

This chain connects TRBV28 to TRBJ2-3; a possible D gene is TRBD1 (6 bases). V lost 6 bases to trimming and J lost 4 bases, with 17 bases between them. Germline loops: CDR1 MDHEN, CDR2 SYDVKM. The CDR3 extends over 15 amino acids. DNA for the CDR3: TGTGCCAGCAGCCTACAGGGTGGGTTTCCAGATACGCAGTATTTT. Protein sequence: CASSLQGGFPDTQYF. The full variable domain, in which reference TRBV28 and TRBJ2-3 provide the parts outside the CDR3, is DVKVTQSSRYLVKRTGEKVFLECVQDMDHENMFWYRQDPGLGLRLIYFSYDVKMKEKGDIPEGYSVSREKKERFSLILESASTNQTSMYLCASSLQGGFPDTQYFGPGTRLTVL.

A few counts support this clonotype. The J gene is TRBJ2-5, the V gene TRBV12-3 or TRBV12-4, with D hard to call. The CDR3 covers 14 residues. V was shortened by 5 bases and J by 5 bases, with 15 bases between the two germline ends. The CDR3 bases are TGTGCCAGCAGTCCGAACCTGGGCCCGGAGACCCAGTACTTC. This gives the protein CASSPNLGPETQYF.

The chain has TRBV7-9 and TRBJ1-5; 7 bases line up with TRBD1. The V segment lost 6 bases and the J segment 0 bases; nucleotides outside the gene matches: 5. CDR3 length: 15 residues. Germline CDR1 and CDR2: SEHNR and FQNEAQ (reference sequence). CDR3 amino acids: CASSEGAYSNQPQHF. CDR3 in DNA: TGTGCCAGCAGTGAGGGGGCCTATAGCAATCAGCCCCAGCATTTT.

This clonotype was seen a few times. This sequence joins TRBV28 and TRBJ2-5, with 7 bases lining up with TRBD2. The CDR3 has 15 amino acids. V was pared by 6 bases and J by 5 bases, with 12 bases of the junction left unmatched. Germline V lookup: CDR1 MDHEN, CDR2 SYDVKM. CDR3 amino acids: CASSYGGSEMETQYF. DNA for the CDR3: TGTGCCAGCAGCTACGGGGGGAGTGAGATGGAGACCCAGTACTTC.

The V call is TRBV20-1, the J call TRBJ2-7; no definite D call. The V gene's germline CDR1 is DFQATT and CDR2 SNEGSKA (reference sequence). The V gene lost 6 bases and the J gene lost 1 base, with 19 bases spanning the gap. The CDR3 sequence is 15 residues long. CDR3 sequence reads: CSAIIPGFASYEQYF. CDR3 DNA sequence: TGCAGTGCCATCATACCTGGGTTTGCTTCCTACGAGCAGTACTTC.

This clonotype was counted a few times. The junction differs from germline at one of its ends, possibly a read error. This chain connects TRBV12-3 or TRBV12-4 to TRBJ2-7; TRBD1 or TRBD2 may be the D gene (5 bases each). This CDR3 region has 11 residues. CDR3 in amino acids: CASRVGPLQSF. For the CDR3, the DNA is TGTGCCAGCAGGGTGGGACCTTTGCAGTCCTTC.

The chain joins TRBV6-5 to TRBJ2-7; 8 bases align to TRBD2. Losses at the gene ends were 5 bases for V and 5 bases for J; bases not matched to a gene: 8. CDR1 is MNHEY, CDR2 SVGAGI, per germline. The CDR3 is made up of 14 amino acids. The CDR3 DNA reads as TGTGCCAGCAGTCTGGCGGGGGGAGGGCACGAGCAGTACTTC. Its translation: CASSLAGGGHEQYF.

There are a few counts of this clonotype. This chain links TRBV5-1 with TRBJ2-1; D call uncertain. This CDR3 comprises 17 residues. Germline loops: CDR1 SGHRS, CDR2 YFSETQ. Trimming shortened V by 0 bases and J by 0 bases, and 13 bases separated the two germline ends. CDR3 region: CASSLGSADLSYNEQFF. The CDR3 DNA reads TGCGCCAGCAGCTTGGGAAGCGCCGATCTCTCCTACAATGAGCAGTTCTTC.

The chain uses TRBV5-6 and TRBJ2-6; possible D gene TRBD1, 5 bases. The CDR3 runs 14 residues. Germline V gene sequence: CDR1 SGHDT, CDR2 YYEEEE. The ends were cut back, 4 bases at V and 4 bases at J, with 9 bases in the middle. The CDR3 loop is CASSIQGGANVLTF. The DNA of the CDR3 is TGTGCCAGCAGCATCCAGGGCGGGGCCAACGTCCTGACTTTC. The whole variable domain, remainder taken from reference TRBV5-6 and TRBJ2-6, is DAGVTQSPTHLIKTRGQQVTLRCSPKSGHDTVSWYQQALGQGPQFIFQYYEEEERQRGNFPDRFSGHQFPNYSSELNVNALLLGDSALYLCASSIQGGANVLTFGAGSRLTVL.

This clonotype was picked up a small number of times. At one end the junction does not follow the germline gene, possibly because of a read error. The chain couples TRBV29-1 to TRBJ1-3; 10 bases line up with TRBD1. Germline CDR1 is SQVTM and CDR2 is ANQGSEA. The CDR3 contains 13 residues. Here the CDR3 reads CSVIRTGGSTIYF. Written as DNA, the CDR3 is TGCAGCGTTATCAGGACAGGGGGAAGCACCATATATTTT.

The genes are TRBV4-1 and TRBJ2-7; possible D gene TRBD2, 5 bases. There are 14 residues in the CDR3. Germline V CDR1 and CDR2: MGHRA, YSYEKL. Deletions cut 1 base from V and 9 bases from J, with 16 bases between. In nucleotides, the CDR3 is TGCGCCAGCAGCCAAGTCGGACTCGACCTGGCGCAGTACTTC. Its protein product is CASSQVGLDLAQYF.

The V call is TRBV4-1, the J call TRBJ2-7, with D possibly matching TRBD1 (6 bases). The germline V and J ends were trimmed by 3 bases and 5 bases, with 14 bases remaining between them. Germline loops: CDR1 MGHRA, CDR2 YSYEKL. This CDR3 contains 14 residues. The CDR3 sequence is CASSHRTATNEQYF. The CDR3, as DNA: TGCGCCAGCAGCCACCGGACAGCGACCAACGAGCAGTACTTC.

The V call is TRBV29-1, the J call TRBJ2-5, with D perhaps TRBD2 (6 bases). V lost 7 bases, J lost 9 bases, and 18 bases lay in between. CDR3 length: 12 amino acids. From germline, CDR1 is SQVTM and CDR2 ANQGSEA. CDR3 region: CSAGTARGAQYF. CDR3 sequence (DNA): TGCAGCGCCGGGACTGCCAGAGGGGCCCAGTACTTC.

This clonotype turned up a few times. The chain carries TRBV7-2 and TRBJ1-1; perhaps TRBD1 as D (5 bases). The CDR3 is made up of 16 amino acids. Germline V gene data show CDR1 as SGHTA and CDR2 as FQGNSA. The V and J ends lost 2 bases and 5 bases respectively, with 18 bases between them. This CDR3 reads CASSLLGLQGDTEAFF. DNA of the CDR3: TGTGCCAGCAGCTTATTGGGTTTGCAGGGAGATACTGAAGCTTTCTTT. Combining the CDR3 with reference TRBV7-2 and TRBJ1-1 gives the whole variable domain GAGVSQSPSNKVTEKGKDVELRCDPISGHTALYWYRQSLGQGLEFLIYFQGNSAPDKSGLPSDRFSAERTGGSVSTLTIQRTQQEDSAVYLCASSLLGLQGDTEAFFGQGTRLTVV.

This clonotype was seen a handful of times. CDR3 protein: CSVGPLEAKNIQYF. The CDR3 bases are TGCAGCGTGGGGCCCTTAGAAGCCAAAAACATTCAGTACTTC. V usage is TRBV29-1 and J usage is TRBJ2-4; D may be TRBD1 (5 bases). This CDR3 has 14 residues. Trimming cost V 6 bases and J 0 bases, with 12 bases left between them. The germline V gene has CDR1 SQVTM and CDR2 ANQGSEA.

The V gene is TRBV6-2 or TRBV6-3, the J gene TRBJ1-1, with no clear D. V was shortened by 6 bases and J by 5 bases, with 19 bases between the two germline ends. This CDR3 has 15 amino acids. Germline V gene lookup returns CDR1 MNHEY and CDR2 SVGEGT. The CDR3 nucleotides read TGTGCCAGCAGCTTCGTGAATTCCCCAAGGACTGAAGCTTTCTTT. Translating it yields CASSFVNSPRTEAFF.

This clonotype was counted a few times. The V call is TRBV3-1, the J call TRBJ1-2; unclear D gene. CDR1 is LGHDT and CDR2 is YNNKEL in the germline V gene (reference sequence). This CDR3 comprises 18 residues. V was clipped by 1 base and J by 7 bases, with 25 bases between them. The CDR3 nucleotides are TGTGCCAGCAGCCAAGGCCGGCCCGACGTTCTCCACCCAAGTGGCTACACCTTC. Its translation is CASSQGRPDVLHPSGYTF.

This clonotype was observed a few times. CDR3 sequence reads: CASSPRILNTEAFF. CDR3 DNA: TGCGCCAGCAGCCCCCGGATATTGAACACTGAAGCTTTCTTT. V and J are TRBV5-1 and TRBJ1-1; unclear D gene. V lost 4 bases and J lost 0, with 10 bases in between. The CDR3 is 14 residues long. The germline V gene encodes CDR1 SGHRS and CDR2 YFSETQ. The whole variable domain, remainder taken from reference TRBV5-1 and TRBJ1-1, is KAGVTQTPRYLIKTRGQQVTLSCSPISGHRSVSWYQQTPGQGLQFLFEYFSETQRNKGNFPGRFSGRQFSNSRSEMNVSTLELGDSALYLCASSPRILNTEAFFGQGTRLTVV.

The CDR3 is CASSVSPGQGNTEAFF. CDR3 DNA sequence: TGTGCCAGCAGCGTTTCCCCGGGACAGGGTAACACTGAAGCTTTCTTT. The rearrangement links TRBV13 to TRBJ1-1, with 9 positions matching TRBD1. V lost 5 bases and J lost 2; bases outside the gene matches: 9. Germline CDR1 PRHDT, CDR2 FYEKMQ (reference sequence). The CDR3 is made up of 16 amino acids.

The chain uses TRBV21-1 and TRBJ2-5; the DNA was not used to check the table's D call, TRBD1. TRBV21-1 is tagged as a pseudogene. CDR3 size: 14 residues. The CDR3 loop is CASSKMGGAETQYF. CDR3 coding DNA: TGTGCCAGCAGCAAAATGGGGGGGGCAGAGACCCAGTACTTC.

The chain is built from TRBV4-3 and TRBJ2-2, with TRBD2 identical over 12 bases. Germline V CDR1 and CDR2: LGHNA, YSLEER. The CDR3 totals 20 residues. The junction had 15 bases not matched to a gene; V was cut back by 1 base and J by 6 bases. This CDR3 is CASSQVLAGGRNYYAGELFF. In DNA form, the CDR3 reads TGCGCCAGCAGCCAAGTACTAGCGGGGGGCCGGAACTACTACGCCGGGGAGCTGTTTTTT.

V gene TRBV18 combines with J gene TRBJ1-1; the D is unclear. Germline lookup yields CDR1 KGHSH and CDR2 LQKENI. V dropped 3 bases and J dropped 0 bases, with 8 bases sitting between them. The CDR3 extends over 14 amino acids. CDR3 region: CASSPQAVNTEAFF. In DNA, the CDR3 is TGTGCCAGCTCACCCCAGGCAGTGAACACTGAAGCTTTCTTT.

This clonotype was seen at least ten times. The CDR3 nucleotides are TGCAGTGCGAGCCGCCAGCTGAACACTGAAGCTTTCTTT. It specifies CSASRQLNTEAFF. This chain uses TRBV20-1 with TRBJ1-1; D gene unclear. CDR1 and CDR2 from the germline V gene are DFQATT and SNEGSKA (reference sequence). The CDR3 length is 13 residues. Deletions cut 6 bases from V and 0 bases from J, with 11 bases between.

This clonotype was counted between two and nine times. The chain is built from TRBV20-1 and TRBJ2-6, with 7 bases identical to TRBD2. In germline, CDR1 is DFQATT, CDR2 SNEGSKA (reference sequence). V lost 0 bases and J lost 4; bases outside the gene matches: 24. This CDR3 comprises 22 residues. CDR3 residues: CSARDLGGRDGSQSPGANVLTF. CDR3 bases: TGCAGTGCTAGAGATCTTGGGGGGAGGGACGGATCTCAAAGCCCGGGGGCCAACGTCCTGACTTTC.

The table lists this clonotype with a few counts. The chain carries TRBV28 and TRBJ2-7, with 9 bases that match TRBD2. This CDR3 contains 14 residues. With V trimmed by 8 bases and J by 2 bases, 7 bases remained unmatched. Germline V gives CDR1 MDHEN, CDR2 SYDVKM. As DNA, the CDR3 is TGTGCCAGCGGCCCGAGCGGGAGGCCCTACGAGCAGTACTTC. This sequence encodes CASGPSGRPYEQYF.